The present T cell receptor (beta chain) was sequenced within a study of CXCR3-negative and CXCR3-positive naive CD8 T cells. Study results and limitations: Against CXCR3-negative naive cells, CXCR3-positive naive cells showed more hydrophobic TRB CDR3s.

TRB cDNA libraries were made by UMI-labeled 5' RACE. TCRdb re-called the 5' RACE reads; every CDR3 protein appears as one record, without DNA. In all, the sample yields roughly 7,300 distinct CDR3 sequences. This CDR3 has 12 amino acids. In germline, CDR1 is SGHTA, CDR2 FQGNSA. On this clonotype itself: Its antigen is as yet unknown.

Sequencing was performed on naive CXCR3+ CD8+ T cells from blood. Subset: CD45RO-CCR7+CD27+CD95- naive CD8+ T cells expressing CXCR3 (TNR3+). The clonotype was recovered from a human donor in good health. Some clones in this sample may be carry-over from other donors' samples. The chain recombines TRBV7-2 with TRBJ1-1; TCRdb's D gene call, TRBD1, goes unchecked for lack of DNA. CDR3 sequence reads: CASSLVGLEAFF.